The clone carrying this TCR beta chain was seen a few times. Its antigen is not known. The record originates from a study of T-cell reconstitution after alpha-beta-depleted transplantation in children. CDR3 length equals 13 residues. Germline V gene sequence: CDR1 DFQATT, CDR2 SNEGSKA (reference sequence). V gave up 3 bases and J gave up 4 bases, with 10 bases separating them. Notes on the study in general: The authors attributed T-cell counts and diversity one year after transplant mostly to newly produced T cells. TCRbeta diversity was high at day 60 in some patients (a result of surviving recipient T cells and thymic progenitors). Reportedly, only several hundred clones from non-depleted graft cells drove alpha-beta T-cell counts at about two months.

The library targeted TCRbeta and was prepared with unique molecular identifiers. MiXCR, run by TCRdb on the PCR reads, gives a single entry per CDR3 protein. The table shows a few hundred thousand distinct CDR3 sequences, with 25% to 30% occurring only once. The chain uses TRBV20-1 and TRBJ2-1; D is possibly TRBD1 or TRBD2 (5 bases each). This clonotype originated in a boy less than two years old with Wiskott-Aldrich syndrome, due to receive a stem cell transplant. This sample comprised PBMCs, obtained before TCRalphabeta/CD19-depleted stem cell transplant. The CDR3 protein is CSASGTPYNEQFF. In DNA form, the CDR3 reads TGCAGTGCTAGTGGGACGCCTTACAATGAGCAGTTCTTC.